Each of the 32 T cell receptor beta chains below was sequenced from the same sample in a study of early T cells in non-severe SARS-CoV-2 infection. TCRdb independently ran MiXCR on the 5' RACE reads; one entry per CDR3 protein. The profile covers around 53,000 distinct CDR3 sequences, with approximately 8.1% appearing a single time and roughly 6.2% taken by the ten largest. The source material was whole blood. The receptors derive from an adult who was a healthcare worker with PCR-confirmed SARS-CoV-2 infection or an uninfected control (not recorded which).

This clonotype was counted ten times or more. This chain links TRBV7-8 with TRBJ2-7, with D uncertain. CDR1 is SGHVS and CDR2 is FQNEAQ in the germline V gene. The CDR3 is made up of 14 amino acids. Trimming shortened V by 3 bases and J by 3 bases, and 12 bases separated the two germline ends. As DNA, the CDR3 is TGTGCCAGCAGCTTGATGAAAACAGACTACGAGCAGTACTTC. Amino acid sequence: CASSLMKTDYEQYF. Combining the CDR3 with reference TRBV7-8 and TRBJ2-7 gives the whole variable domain GAGVSQSPRYKVAKRGQDVALRCDPISGHVSLFWYQQALGQGPEFLTYFQNEAQLDKSGLPSDRFFAERPEGSVSTLKIQRTQQEDSAVYLCASSLMKTDYEQYFGPGTRLTVT.

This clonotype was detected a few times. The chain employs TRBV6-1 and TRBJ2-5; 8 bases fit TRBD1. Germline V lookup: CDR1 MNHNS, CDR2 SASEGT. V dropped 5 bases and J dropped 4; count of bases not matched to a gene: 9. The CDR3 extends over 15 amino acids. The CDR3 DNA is TGTGCCAGCAGTAGCCAGGGGGCGTATAGAGAGACCCAGTACTTC. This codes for CASSSQGAYRETQYF.

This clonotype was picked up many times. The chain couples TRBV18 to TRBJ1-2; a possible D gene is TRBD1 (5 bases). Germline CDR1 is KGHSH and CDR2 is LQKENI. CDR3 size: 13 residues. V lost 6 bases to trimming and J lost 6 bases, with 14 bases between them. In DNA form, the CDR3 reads TGTGCCAGCTCCCAGGAAAGGGGCGATGGCTACACCTTC. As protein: CASSQERGDGYTF.

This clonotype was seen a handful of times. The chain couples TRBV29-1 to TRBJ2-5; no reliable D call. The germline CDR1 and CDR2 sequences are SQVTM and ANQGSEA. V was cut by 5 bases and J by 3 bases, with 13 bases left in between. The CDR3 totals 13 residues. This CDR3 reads CSVRPRLEETQYF. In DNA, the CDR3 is TGCAGCGTTCGGCCCAGGTTAGAAGAGACCCAGTACTTC.

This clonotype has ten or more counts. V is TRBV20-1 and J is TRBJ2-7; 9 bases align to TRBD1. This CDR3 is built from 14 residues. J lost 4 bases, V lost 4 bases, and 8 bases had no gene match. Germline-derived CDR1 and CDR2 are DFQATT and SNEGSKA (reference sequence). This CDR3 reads CSAKRGQGVYEQYF. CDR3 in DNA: TGCAGTGCTAAACGGGGACAGGGAGTATACGAGCAGTACTTC.

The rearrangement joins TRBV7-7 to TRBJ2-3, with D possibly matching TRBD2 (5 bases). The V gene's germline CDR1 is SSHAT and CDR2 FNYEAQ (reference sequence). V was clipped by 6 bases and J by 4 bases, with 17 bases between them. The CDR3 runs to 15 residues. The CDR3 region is CASSKTPGLSDTQYF. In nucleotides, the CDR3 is TGTGCCAGCAGTAAGACCCCGGGGTTGTCAGATACGCAGTATTTT.

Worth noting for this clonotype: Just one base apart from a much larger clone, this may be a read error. CDR3 DNA: TGTGCCAGCAGCCAATTGGCAGGCCCCTCTGGAAACACCACATATTTT. This translates into CASSQLAGPSGNTTYF. The genes are TRBV16 and TRBJ1-3; D call uncertain. In germline, CDR1 is KGHSY, CDR2 FQNENV. The CDR3 sequence is 16 residues long.

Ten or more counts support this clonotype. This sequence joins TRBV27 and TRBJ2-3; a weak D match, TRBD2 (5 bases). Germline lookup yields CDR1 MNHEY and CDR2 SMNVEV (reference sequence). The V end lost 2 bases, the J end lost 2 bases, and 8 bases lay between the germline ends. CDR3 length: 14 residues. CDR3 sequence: CASSLRGHTDTQYF. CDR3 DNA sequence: TGTGCCAGCAGTTTACGGGGTCACACAGATACGCAGTATTTT.

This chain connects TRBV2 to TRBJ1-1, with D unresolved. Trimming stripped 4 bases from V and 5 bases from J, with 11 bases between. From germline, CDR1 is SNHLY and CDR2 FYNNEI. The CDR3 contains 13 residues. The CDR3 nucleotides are TGTGCCAGCAGTGCCGCAGAGAGGACTGAAGCTTTCTTT. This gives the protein CASSAAERTEAFF.

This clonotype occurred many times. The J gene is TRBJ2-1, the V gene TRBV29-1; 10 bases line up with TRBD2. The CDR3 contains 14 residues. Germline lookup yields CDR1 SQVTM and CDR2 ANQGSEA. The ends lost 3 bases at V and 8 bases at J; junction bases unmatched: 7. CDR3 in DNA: TGCAGCGTTGACGAGGGACTAGCGTTCCATGAGCAGTTCTTC. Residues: CSVDEGLAFHEQFF.

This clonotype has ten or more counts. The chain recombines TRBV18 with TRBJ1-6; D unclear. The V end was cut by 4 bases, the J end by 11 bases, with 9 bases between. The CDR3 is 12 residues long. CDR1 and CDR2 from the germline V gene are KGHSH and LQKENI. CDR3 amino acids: CASSQDLTPLHF. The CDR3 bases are TGTGCCAGCTCACAAGACCTTACACCCCTCCACTTT. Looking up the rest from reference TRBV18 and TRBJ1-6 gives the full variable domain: NAGVMQNPRHLVRRRGQEARLRCSPMKGHSHVYWYRQLPEEGLKFMVYLQKENIIDESGMPKERFSAEFPKEGPSILRIQQVVRGDSAAYFCASSQDLTPLHFGNGTRLTVT.

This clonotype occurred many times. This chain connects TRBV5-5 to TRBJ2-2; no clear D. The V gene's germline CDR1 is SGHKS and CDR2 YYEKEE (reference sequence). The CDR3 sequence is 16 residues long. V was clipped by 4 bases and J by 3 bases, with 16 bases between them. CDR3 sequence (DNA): TGTGCCAGCAGCATGGGGTCCTTTTGGGACACCGGGGAGCTGTTTTTT. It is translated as CASSMGSFWDTGELFF.

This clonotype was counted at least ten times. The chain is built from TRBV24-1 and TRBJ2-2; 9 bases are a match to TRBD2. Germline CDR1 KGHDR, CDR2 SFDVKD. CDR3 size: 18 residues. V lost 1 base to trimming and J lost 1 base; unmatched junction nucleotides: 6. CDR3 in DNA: TGTGCCACCAGTGATTTTTCGGCTAGCGGGAAGAACACCGGGGAGCTGTTTTTT. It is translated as CATSDFSASGKNTGELFF.

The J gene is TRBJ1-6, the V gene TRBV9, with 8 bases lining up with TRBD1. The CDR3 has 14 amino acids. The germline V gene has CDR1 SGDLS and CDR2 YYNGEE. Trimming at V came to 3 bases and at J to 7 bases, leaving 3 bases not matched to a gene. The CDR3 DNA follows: TGTGCCAGCAGCGCCCGACAGGGGAATTCACCCCTCCACTTT. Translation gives CASSARQGNSPLHF.

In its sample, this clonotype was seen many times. DNA of the CDR3: TGTGCCAGCAGTTTATTCCTCTCCTACGAGCAGTACTTC. It yields the protein CASSLFLSYEQYF. The chain couples TRBV28 to TRBJ2-7; D not certain. Per germline, CDR1 MDHEN and CDR2 SYDVKM. The CDR3 runs to 13 residues. Trimming pared 1 base from V and 0 bases from J, leaving 4 bases between. The whole variable domain, remainder taken from reference TRBV28 and TRBJ2-7, is DVKVTQSSRYLVKRTGEKVFLECVQDMDHENMFWYRQDPGLGLRLIYFSYDVKMKEKGDIPEGYSVSREKKERFSLILESASTNQTSMYLCASSLFLSYEQYFGPGTRLTVT.

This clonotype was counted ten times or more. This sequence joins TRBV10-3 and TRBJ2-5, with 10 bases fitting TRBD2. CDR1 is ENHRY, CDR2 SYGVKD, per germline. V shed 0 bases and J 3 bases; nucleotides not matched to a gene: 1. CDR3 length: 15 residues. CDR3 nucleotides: TGTGCCATCAGTGAGTCGGGGACTAGCGAAGAGACCCAGTACTTC. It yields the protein CAISESGTSEETQYF.

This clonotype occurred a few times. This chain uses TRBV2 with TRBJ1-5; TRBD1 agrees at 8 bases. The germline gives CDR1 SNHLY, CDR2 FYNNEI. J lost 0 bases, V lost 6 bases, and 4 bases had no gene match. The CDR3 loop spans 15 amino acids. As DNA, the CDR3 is TGTGCCAGCAGCGACAGGGGTTATAGCAATCAGCCCCAGCATTTT. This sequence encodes CASSDRGYSNQPQHF.

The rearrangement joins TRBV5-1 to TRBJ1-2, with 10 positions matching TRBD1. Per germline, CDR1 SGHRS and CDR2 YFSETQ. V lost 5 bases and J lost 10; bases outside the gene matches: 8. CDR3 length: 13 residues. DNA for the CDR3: TGCGCCAGCAGTTTCGGACAGGGGGAGGACTACACCTTC. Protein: CASSFGQGEDYTF. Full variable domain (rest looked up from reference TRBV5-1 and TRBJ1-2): KAGVTQTPRYLIKTRGQQVTLSCSPISGHRSVSWYQQTPGQGLQFLFEYFSETQRNKGNFPGRFSGRQFSNSRSEMNVSTLELGDSALYLCASSFGQGEDYTFGSGTRLTVV.

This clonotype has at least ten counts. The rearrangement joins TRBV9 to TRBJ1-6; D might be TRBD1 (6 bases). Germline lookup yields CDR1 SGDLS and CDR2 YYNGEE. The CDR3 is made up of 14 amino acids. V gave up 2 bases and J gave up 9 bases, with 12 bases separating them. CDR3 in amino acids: CASSVAGVSSPLHF. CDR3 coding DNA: TGTGCCAGCAGCGTGGCAGGGGTCAGTTCACCCCTCCACTTT.

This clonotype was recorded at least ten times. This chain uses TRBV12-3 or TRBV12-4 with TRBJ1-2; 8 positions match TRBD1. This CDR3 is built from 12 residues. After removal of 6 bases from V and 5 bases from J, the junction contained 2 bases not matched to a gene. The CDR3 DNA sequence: TGTGCCAGCAGCGACAGGGGTTATGGCTACACCTTC. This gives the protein CASSDRGYGYTF.

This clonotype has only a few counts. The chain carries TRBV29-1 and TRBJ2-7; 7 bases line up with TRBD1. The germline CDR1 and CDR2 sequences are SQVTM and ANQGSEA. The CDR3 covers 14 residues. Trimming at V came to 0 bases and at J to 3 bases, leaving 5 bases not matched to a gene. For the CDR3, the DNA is TGCAGCGTTGAAGATCGGGCAGGGGGCTACGAGCAGTACTTC. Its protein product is CSVEDRAGGYEQYF.

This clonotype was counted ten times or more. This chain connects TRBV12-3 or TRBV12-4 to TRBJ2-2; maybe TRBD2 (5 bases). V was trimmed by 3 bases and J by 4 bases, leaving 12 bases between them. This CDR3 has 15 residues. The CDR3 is CASSFWSAGTGELFF. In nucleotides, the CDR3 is TGTGCCAGCAGTTTTTGGTCGGCGGGCACCGGGGAGCTGTTTTTT.

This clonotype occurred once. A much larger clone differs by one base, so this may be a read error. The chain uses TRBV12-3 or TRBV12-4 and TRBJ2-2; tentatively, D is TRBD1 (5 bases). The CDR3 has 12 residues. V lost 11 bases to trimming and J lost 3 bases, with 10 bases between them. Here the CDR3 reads CAGLRDTGELFF. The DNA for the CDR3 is TGTGCCGGCCTCAGGGACACCGGGGAGCTGTTTTTT.

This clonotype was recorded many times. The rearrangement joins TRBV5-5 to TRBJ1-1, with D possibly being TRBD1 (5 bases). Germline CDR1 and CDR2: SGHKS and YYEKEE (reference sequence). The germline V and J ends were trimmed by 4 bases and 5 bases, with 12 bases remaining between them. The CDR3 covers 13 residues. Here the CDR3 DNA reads TGTGCCAGCAGCATGGGGCCGGGGACTGAAGCTTTCTTT. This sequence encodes CASSMGPGTEAFF.

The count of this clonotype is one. The CDR3: CSARPGLAAQETQYF. The DNA for the CDR3 is TGCAGTGCTAGACCCGGACTAGCGGCCCAAGAGACCCAGTACTTC. The gene calls are TRBV20-1 and TRBJ2-5; 10 nucleotides line up with TRBD2. Trimming took 2 bases from V and 1 from J; bases not matched to a gene: 4. Germline assignment: CDR1 DFQATT and CDR2 SNEGSKA (reference sequence). The CDR3 extends over 15 amino acids.

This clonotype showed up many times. In DNA, the CDR3 is TGTGCCAGCAGTTTCGTGACAGGACGTAATGAAAAACTGTTTTTT. It translates to CASSFVTGRNEKLFF. V usage is TRBV28 and J usage is TRBJ1-4; tentatively, D is TRBD1 (6 bases). This CDR3 spans 15 amino acids. CDR1 is MDHEN, CDR2 SYDVKM, per germline. Trimming pared 3 bases from V and 4 bases from J, leaving 12 bases between.

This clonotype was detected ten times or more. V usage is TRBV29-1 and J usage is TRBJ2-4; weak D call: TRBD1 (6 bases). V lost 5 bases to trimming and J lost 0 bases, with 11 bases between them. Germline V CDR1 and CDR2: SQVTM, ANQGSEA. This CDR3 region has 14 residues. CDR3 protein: CSVQGKLAKNIQYF. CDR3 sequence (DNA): TGCAGCGTTCAGGGGAAGCTAGCCAAAAACATTCAGTACTTC.

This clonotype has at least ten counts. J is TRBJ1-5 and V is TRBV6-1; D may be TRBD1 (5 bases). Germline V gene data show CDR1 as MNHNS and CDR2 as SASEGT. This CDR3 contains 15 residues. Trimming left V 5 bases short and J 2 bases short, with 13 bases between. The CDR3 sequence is CASSIQASGNQPQHF. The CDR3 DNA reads TGTGCCAGCAGTATACAGGCCAGCGGCAATCAGCCCCAGCATTTT.

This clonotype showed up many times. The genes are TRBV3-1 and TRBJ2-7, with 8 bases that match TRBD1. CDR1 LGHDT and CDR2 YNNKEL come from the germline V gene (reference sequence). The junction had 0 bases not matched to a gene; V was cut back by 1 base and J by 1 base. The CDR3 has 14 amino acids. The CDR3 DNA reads TGTGCCAGCAGCCAAGGACAGGGGTCCTACGAGCAGTACTTC. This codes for CASSQGQGSYEQYF.

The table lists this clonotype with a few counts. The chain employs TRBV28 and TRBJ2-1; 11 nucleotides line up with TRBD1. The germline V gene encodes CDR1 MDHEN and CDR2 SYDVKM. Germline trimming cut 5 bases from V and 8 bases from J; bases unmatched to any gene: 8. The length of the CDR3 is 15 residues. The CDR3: CASSETGTGGDEQFF. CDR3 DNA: TGTGCCAGCAGTGAGACCGGGACAGGGGGGGATGAGCAGTTCTTC. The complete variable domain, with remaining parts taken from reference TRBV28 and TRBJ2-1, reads DVKVTQSSRYLVKRTGEKVFLECVQDMDHENMFWYRQDPGLGLRLIYFSYDVKMKEKGDIPEGYSVSREKKERFSLILESASTNQTSMYLCASSETGTGGDEQFFGPGTRLTVL.

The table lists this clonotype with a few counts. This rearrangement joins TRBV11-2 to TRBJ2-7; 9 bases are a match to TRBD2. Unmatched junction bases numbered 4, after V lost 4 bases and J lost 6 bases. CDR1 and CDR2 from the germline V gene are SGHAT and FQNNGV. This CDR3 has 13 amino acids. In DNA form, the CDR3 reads TGTGCCAGCAGCTCTGCTAGCGGGACCGAGCAGTACTTC. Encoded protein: CASSSASGTEQYF.

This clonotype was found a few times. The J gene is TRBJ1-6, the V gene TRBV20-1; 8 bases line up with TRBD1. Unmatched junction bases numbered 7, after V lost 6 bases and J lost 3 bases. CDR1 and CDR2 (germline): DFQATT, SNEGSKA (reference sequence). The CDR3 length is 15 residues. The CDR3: CSAPDRANYNSPLHF. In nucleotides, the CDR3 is TGCAGTGCCCCGGACAGGGCAAACTATAATTCACCCCTCCACTTT.